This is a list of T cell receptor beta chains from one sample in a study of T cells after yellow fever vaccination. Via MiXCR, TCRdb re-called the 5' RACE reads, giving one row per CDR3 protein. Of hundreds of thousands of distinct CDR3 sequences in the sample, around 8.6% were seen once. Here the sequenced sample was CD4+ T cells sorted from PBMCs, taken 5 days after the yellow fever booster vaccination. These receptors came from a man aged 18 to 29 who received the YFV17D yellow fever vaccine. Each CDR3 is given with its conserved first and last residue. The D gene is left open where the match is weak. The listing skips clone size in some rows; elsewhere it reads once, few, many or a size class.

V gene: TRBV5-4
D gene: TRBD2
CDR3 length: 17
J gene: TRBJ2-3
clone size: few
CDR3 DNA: TGTGCCAGCAGCTTGAAGGTGGCGGGGGGGCCGGCAGATACGCAGTATTTT
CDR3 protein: CASSLKVAGGPADTQYF

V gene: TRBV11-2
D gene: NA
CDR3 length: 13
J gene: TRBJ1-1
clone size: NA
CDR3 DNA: TGTGCCAGCAGCTCAGGACAGACCACTGAAGCTTTCTTT
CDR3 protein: CASSSGQTTEAFF

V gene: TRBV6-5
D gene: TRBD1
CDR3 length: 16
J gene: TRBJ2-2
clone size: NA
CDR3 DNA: TGTGCCAGCAGGGCAAGACAGGGGCGCGGCACCGGGGAGCTGTTTTTT
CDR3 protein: CASRARQGRGTGELFF

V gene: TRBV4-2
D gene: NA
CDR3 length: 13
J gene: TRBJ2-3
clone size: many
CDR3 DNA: TGTGCCAGCAGCCGTAGGTTCTTGGATACGCAGTATTTT
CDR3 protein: CASSRRFLDTQYF

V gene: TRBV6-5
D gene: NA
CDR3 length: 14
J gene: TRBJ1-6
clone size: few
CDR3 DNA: TGTGCCAGCAGCCTGACGAGGGGGGTTTCACCCCTCCACTTT
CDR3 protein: CASSLTRGVSPLHF

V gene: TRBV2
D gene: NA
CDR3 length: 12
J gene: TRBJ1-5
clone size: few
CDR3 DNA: TGTGCCAGCGGGGACAGCAATCAGCCCCAGCATTTT
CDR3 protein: CASGDSNQPQHF

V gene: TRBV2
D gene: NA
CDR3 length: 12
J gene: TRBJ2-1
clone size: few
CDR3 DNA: TGTGCCAGCAGGGGCCTAGAAAATGAGCAGTTCTTC
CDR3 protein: CASRGLENEQFF

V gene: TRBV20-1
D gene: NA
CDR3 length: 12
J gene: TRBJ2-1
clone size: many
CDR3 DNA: TGCAGTGCTAGAGATCGCAAGGGGGAGCAGTTCTTC
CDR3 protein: CSARDRKGEQFF

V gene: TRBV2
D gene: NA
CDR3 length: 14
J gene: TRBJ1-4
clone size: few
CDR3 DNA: TGTGCCAGCAGCCGGCAAAATGCACCGCGGAAACTGTTTTTT
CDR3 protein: CASSRQNAPRKLFF

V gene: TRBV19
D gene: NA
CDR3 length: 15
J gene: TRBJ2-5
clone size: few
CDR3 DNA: TGTGCCAGTAGTACACATAAGGGGAGTTTGGAGACCCAGTACTTC
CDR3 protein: CASSTHKGSLETQYF

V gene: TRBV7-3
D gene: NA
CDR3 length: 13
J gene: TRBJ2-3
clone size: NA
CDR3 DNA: TGTGCCAGCAGCCGGGAACCATCGGGTACGCAGTATTTT
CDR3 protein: CASSREPSGTQYF

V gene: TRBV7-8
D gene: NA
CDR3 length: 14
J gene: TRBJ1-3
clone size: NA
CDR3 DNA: TGTGCCAGCAGCTTAGCGAAGCTTGGAAACACCATATATTTT
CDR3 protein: CASSLAKLGNTIYF

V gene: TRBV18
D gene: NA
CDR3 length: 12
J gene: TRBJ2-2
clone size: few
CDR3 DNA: TGTGCCAGCTCAACGGCCACCGGGGAGCTGTTTTTT
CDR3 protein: CASSTATGELFF

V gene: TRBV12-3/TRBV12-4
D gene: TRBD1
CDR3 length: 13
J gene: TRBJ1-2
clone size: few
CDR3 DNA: TGTGCCAGCAGTCCAGGGGGTCCCTATGGCTACACCTTC
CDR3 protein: CASSPGGPYGYTF

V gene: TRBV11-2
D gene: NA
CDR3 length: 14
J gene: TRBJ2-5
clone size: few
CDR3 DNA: TGTGCCAGCAGCTTACCCGTAGGCCAAGAGACCCAGTACTTC
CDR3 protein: CASSLPVGQETQYF

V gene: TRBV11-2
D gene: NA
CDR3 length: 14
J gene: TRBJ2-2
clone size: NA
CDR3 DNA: TGTGCCAGCAGTCTCTCCCCGGGGCCCGGGGAGCTGTTTTTT
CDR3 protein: CASSLSPGPGELFF

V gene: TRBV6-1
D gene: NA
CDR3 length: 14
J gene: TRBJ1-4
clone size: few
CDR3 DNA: TGTGCCAGCAGTGAAGGATCGGGAGTTGAAAAACTGTTTTTT
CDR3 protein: CASSEGSGVEKLFF

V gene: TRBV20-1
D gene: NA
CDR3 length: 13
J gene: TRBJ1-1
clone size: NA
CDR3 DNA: TGCAGTGCTAGCGCCGAGTCGGGAGCTGAAGCTTTCTTT
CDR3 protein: CSASAESGAEAFF

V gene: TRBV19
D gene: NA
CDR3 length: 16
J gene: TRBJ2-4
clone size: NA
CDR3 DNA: TGTGCCAGTAGTATTAGTGGGGGGGCCGCCAAAAACATTCAGTACTTC
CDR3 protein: CASSISGGAAKNIQYF

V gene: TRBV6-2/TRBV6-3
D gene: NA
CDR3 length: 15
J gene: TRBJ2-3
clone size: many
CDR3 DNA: TGTGCCAGCAGACCTTTCCGGCAGCGCACAGATACGCAGTATTTT
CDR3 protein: CASRPFRQRTDTQYF